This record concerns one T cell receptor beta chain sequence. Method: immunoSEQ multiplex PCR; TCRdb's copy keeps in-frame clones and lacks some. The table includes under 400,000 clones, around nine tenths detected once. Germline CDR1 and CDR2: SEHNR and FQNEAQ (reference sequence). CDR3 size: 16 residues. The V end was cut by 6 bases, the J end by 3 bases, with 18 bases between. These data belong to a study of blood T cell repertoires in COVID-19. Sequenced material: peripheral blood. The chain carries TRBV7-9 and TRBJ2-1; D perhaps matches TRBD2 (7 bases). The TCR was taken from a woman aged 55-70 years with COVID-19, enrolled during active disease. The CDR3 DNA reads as TGTGCCAGCAGGAGGGGGGGTACAGGGATCTACAATGAGCAGTTCTTC. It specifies CASRRGGTGIYNEQFF.